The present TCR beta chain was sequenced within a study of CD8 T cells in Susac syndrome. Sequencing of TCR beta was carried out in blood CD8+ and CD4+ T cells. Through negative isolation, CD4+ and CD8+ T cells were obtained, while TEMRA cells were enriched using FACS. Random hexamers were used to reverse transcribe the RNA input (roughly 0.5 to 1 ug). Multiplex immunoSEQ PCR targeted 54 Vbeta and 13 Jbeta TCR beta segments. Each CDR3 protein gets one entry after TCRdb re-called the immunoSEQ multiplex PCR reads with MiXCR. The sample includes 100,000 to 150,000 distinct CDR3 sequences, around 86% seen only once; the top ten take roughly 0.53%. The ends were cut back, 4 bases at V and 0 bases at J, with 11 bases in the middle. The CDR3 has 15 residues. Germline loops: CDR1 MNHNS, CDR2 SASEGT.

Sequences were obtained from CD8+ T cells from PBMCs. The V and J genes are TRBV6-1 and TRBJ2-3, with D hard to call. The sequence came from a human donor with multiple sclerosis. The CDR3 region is CASSAALTSTDTQYF. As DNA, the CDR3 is TGTGCCAGCAGTGCGGCCCTTACTAGCACAGATACGCAGTATTTT.